A selection of T cell receptor beta chains follows, all from one sample in a study of response to subunit inactivated influenza vaccine. From the RT-PCR reads, TCRdb called clonotypes with MiXCR, one entry per CDR3 protein. The repertoire consists of roughly 700,000 distinct CDR3 sequences, with roughly 13% occurring once and the leading ten covering approximately 6.5%. The specimen comprised PBMCs from blood, sampled less than 15 days before vaccination. These receptor sequences come from a man aged 45-60 years who received an inactivated influenza vaccine. The CDR3 runs from the conserved cysteine through the conserved F or W. The D gene is left open where the match is weak. Rows may omit the clone size; those that give it use once, few, many or a size class.

>TRBJ2-7|14|TRBV28|.|few
TGTGCCAGCAGTCTAGGTCCTCTACTTTACGAGCAGTACTTC
CASSLGPLLYEQYF
>TRBJ1-2|16|TRBV20-1|.|.
TGCAGTGCTAGAGACTGGACAGCCCAAATATGGTATGGCTACACCTTC
CSARDWTAQIWYGYTF
>TRBJ1-5|13|TRBV2|.|.
TGTGCCAGCAGGCGTCGGATCAATCAGGCCCAGCATTTT
CASRRRINQAQHF
>TRBJ1-1|13|TRBV24-1|.|few
TGTGCCACCAGTGAGCGAGGAACCCATGGGGCTTTCTTT
CATSERGTHGAFF
>TRBJ2-1|15|TRBV2|.|.
TGTGCCAGCAGTGAATGGCATTATAGGGAGGATGAGCAGTTCTTC
CASSEWHYREDEQFF
>TRBJ2-3|19|TRBV4-2|TRBD2|.
TGTGCCAGCAGCCAAGGAGGACTAGCGGGGGCCTTGAGGACAGATACGCAGTATTTT
CASSQGGLAGALRTDTQYF
>TRBJ1-3|15|TRBV5-5|TRBD1|once
TGTGCCAGCAGCCAACAGGGGGGCTATGGAAACACCATATATTTT
CASSQQGGYGNTIYF
>TRBJ2-1|16|TRBV11-2|.|.
TGTGCCAGCAGCTTAGGAGGGGAGAGCTCCTACAATGAGCAGTTCTTC
CASSLGGESSYNEQFF
>TRBJ1-3|14|TRBV16|.|once
TGTGCCAGCAGCCAATTGCCAGGCGGAAACACCATATATTTT
CASSQLPGGNTIYF
>TRBJ2-3|14|TRBV4-1|.|few
TGCGCCAGCAGCCAAGGGGCAGGGGGGGATACGCAGTATTTT
CASSQGAGGDTQYF
>TRBJ2-2|17|TRBV11-2|.|.
TGTGCCAGCAGCTTCCGTCTTGTGATATCTCAGGGCGGGGAGCTGTTTTTT
CASSFRLVISQGGELFF
>TRBJ1-6|15|TRBV25-1|.|few
TGTGCCAGCAGTGAATCTATGGAGGGGAATTCACCCCTCCACTTT
CASSESMEGNSPLHF
>TRBJ2-1|15|TRBV12-3/TRBV12-4|.|many
TGTGCCAGCAGTTTTCTTCAGGGGCCGTACAATGAGCAGTTCTTC
CASSFLQGPYNEQFF
>TRBJ2-1|16|TRBV5-1|.|.
TGCGCCAGCAGCTTGGCCTTGTCTATCAGGGAGTATGAGCAGTTCTTC
CASSLALSIREYEQFF
>TRBJ2-1|17|TRBV24-1|TRBD2|.
TGTGCCACCAGTGATTTCGCTGGGGGGGGTCACTACAATGAGCAGTTCTTC
CATSDFAGGGHYNEQFF